The clone carrying this T cell receptor (beta chain) has just a few counts. The antigen is unknown. The entry originates in a study of cytomegalovirus exposure and HLA in healthy donors. Germline CDR1 PRHDT, CDR2 FYEKMQ (reference sequence). V shed 5 bases and J 2 bases; nucleotides not matched to a gene: 7. The CDR3 has 15 amino acids. Primers for the PCR totalled 60 Vbeta and 13 Jbeta. The assay was immunoSEQ multiplex PCR, and TCRdb's table has in-frame clones only and misses some. The table lists around 100,000 clones, roughly 66% of them singletons, with over 2% in the top ten. Study observations and caveats: Sequencing probably produced one cluster of sequence variants that were highly shared. There were 160 or so TCR beta chains listed as cytomegalovirus-associated. Versus the roughly 640-donor mean, an Asian-associated ancestry cluster reportedly showed fewer N-insertions in a later analysis.

The origin of this receptor is a woman between 25 and 40 years old in good health and CMV-seronegative. The gene calls are TRBV13 and TRBJ2-7, with TRBD2 identical over 9 bases. The specimen was PBMCs. The CDR3 loop is CASSGWTSVTYEQYF. The CDR3 nucleotides are TGTGCCAGCAGCGGCTGGACTAGCGTAACCTACGAGCAGTACTTC.